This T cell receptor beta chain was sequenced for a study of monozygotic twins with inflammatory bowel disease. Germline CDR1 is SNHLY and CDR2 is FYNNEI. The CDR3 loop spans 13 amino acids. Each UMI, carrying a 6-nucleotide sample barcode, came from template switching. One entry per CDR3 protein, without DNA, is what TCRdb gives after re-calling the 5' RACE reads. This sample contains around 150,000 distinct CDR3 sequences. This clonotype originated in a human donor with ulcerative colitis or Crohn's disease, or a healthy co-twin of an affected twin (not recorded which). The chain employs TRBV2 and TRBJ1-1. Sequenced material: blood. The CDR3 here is CASDKQFASEAFF. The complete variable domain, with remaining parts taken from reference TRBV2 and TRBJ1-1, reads EPEVTQTPSHQVTQMGQEVILRCVPISNHLYFYWYRQILGQKVEFLVSFYNNEISEKSEIFDDQFSVERPDGSNFTLKIRSTKLEDSAMYFCASDKQFASEAFFGQGTRLTVV.